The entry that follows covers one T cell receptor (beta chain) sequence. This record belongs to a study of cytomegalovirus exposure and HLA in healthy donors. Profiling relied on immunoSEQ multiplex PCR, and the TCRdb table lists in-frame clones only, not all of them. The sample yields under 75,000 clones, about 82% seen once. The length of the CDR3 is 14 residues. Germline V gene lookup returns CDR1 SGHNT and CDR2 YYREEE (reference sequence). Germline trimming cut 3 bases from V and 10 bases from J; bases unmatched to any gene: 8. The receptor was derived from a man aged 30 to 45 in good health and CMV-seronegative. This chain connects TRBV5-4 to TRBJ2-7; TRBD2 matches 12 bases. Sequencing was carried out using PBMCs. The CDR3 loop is CASSSVASGRVQYV. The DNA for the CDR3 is TGTGCCAGCAGCTCGGTGGCTAGCGGGAGGGTTCAGTACGTC.